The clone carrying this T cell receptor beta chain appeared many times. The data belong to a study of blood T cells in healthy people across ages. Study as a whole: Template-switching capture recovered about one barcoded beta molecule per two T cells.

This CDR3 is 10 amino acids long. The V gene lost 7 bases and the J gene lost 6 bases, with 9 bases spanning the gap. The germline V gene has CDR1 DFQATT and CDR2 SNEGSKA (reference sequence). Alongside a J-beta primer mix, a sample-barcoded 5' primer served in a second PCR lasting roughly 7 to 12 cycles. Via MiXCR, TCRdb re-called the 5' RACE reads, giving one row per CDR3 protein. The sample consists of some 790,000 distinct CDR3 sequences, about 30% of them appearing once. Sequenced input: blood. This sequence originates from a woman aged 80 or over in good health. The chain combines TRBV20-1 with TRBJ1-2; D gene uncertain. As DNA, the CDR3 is TGCAGTGGAGTGAAAAATGGCTACACCTTC. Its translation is CSGVKNGYTF.